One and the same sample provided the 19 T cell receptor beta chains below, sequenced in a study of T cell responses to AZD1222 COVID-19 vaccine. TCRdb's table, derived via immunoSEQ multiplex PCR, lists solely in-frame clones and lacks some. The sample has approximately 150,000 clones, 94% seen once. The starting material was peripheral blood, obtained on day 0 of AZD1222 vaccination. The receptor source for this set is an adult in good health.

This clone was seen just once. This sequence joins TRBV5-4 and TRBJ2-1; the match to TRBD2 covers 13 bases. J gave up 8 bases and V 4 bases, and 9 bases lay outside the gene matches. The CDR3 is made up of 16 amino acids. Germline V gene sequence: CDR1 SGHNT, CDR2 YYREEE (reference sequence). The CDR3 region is CASSPGTSGTWYEQFF. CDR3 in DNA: TGTGCCAGCAGCCCTGGGACTAGCGGGACGTGGTATGAGCAGTTCTTC.

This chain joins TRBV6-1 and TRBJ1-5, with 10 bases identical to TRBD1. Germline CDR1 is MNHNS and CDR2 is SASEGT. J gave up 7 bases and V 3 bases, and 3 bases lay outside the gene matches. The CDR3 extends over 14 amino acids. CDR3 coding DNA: TGTGCCAGCAGTGAGACAGGGGGCCGACAGCCCCAGCATTTT. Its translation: CASSETGGRQPQHF.

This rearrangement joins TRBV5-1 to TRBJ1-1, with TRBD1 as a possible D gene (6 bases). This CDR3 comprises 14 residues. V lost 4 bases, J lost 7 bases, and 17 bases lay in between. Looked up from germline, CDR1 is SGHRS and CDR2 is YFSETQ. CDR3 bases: TGCGCCAGCAGCAGAGGGTGGGGGGCTAATGAAGCTTTCTTT. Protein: CASSRGWGANEAFF.

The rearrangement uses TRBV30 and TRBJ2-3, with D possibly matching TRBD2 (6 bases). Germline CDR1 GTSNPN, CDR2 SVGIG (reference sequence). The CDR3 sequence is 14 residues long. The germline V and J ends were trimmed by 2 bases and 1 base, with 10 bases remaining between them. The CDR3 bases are TGTGCCTGGAGTACGCGGGGAGGCACAGATACGCAGTATTTT. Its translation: CAWSTRGGTDTQYF.

The CDR3 protein is CASSYSRSSTDTQYF. The CDR3 nucleotides read TGTGCCAGCAGTTACTCCAGGTCTAGCACAGATACGCAGTATTTT. V is TRBV6-5 and J is TRBJ2-3; D not resolved. V shed 0 bases and J shed 0 bases, with 7 bases lying between them. This CDR3 has 15 residues. Germline CDR1 reads MNHEY; CDR2 reads SVGAGI.

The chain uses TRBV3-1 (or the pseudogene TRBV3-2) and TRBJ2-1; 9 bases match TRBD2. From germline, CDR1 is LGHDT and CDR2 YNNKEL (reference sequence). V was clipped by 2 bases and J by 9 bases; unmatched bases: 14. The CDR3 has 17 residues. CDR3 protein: CASSQNSFGLAGIEQFF. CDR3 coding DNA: TGTGCCAGCAGCCAAAATTCCTTTGGCCTAGCGGGGATTGAGCAGTTCTTC.

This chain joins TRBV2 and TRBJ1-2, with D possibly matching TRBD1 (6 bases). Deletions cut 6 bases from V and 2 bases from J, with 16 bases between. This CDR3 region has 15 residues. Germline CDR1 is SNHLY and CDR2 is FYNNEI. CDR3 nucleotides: TGTGCCAGCAGGTCCGGACAGACGCTAAACTATGGCTACACCTTC. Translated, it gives CASRSGQTLNYGYTF.

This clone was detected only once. DNA for the CDR3: TGTGCCAGCAGCCAAGAAGGTGGTTCCTACGAGCAGTACGTC. It yields the protein CASSQEGGSYEQYV. The chain carries TRBV14 and TRBJ2-7; D is unclear. V lost 0 bases and J 1 base, leaving 7 bases between the germline ends. CDR1 is SGHDN, CDR2 FVKESK, per germline. CDR3 length equals 14 residues.

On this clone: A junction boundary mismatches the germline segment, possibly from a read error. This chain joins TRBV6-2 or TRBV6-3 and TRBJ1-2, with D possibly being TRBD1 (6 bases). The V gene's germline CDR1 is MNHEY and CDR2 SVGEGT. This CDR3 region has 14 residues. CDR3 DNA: TGTGCCAGCAGTGACTCACGGACAGTATATGGCTACACCTTC. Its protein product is CASSDSRTVYGYTF.

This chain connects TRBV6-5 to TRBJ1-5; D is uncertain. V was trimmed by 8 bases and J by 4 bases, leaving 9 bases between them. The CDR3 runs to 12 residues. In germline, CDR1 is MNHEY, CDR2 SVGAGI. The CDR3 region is CASFGGNQPQHF. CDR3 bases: TGTGCCAGCTTTGGAGGGAATCAGCCCCAGCATTTT.

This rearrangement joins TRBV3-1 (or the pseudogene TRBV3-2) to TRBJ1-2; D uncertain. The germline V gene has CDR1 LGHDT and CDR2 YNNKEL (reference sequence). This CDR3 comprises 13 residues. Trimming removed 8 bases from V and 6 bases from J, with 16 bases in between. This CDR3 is CASAPNPAHGYTF. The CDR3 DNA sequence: TGTGCCAGCGCCCCCAATCCGGCCCATGGCTACACCTTC.

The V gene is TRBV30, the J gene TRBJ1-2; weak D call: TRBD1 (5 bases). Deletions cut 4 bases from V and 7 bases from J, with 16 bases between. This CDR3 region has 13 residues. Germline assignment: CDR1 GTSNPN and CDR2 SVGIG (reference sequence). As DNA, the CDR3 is TGTGCCTGGAAACCAGGGAGGAATTCTGGCTACACCTTC. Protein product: CAWKPGRNSGYTF.

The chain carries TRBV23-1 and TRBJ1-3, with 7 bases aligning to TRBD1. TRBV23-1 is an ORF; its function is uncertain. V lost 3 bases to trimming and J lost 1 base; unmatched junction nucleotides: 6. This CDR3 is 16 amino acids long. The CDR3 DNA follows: TGCGCCAGCAGTCATGACAGGGCTTTATCTGGAAACACCATATATTTT. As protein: CASSHDRALSGNTIYF.

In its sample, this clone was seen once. DNA of the CDR3: TGTGCCAGCAGGGCGTCAGCGGGGGCCACTGAAGCTTTCTTT. Protein product: CASRASAGATEAFF. The chain uses TRBV7-9 and TRBJ1-1; D is perhaps TRBD1 (6 bases). Deletions cut 6 bases from V and 4 bases from J, with 15 bases between. The CDR3 covers 14 residues. The V gene's germline CDR1 is SEHNR and CDR2 FQNEAQ (reference sequence).

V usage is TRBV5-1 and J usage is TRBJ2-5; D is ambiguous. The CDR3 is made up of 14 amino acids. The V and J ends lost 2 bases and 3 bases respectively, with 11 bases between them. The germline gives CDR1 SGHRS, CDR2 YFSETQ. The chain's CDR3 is CASSFGQAEETQYF. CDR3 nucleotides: TGCGCCAGCAGCTTCGGCCAGGCTGAAGAGACCCAGTACTTC.

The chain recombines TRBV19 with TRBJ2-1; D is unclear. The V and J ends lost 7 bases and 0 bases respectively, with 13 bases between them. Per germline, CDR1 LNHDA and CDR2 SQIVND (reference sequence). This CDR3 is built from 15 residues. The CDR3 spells CASTPGPSSYNEQFF. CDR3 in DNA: TGTGCCAGTACCCCTGGTCCGAGCTCCTACAATGAGCAGTTCTTC. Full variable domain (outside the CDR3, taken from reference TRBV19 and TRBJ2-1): DGGITQSPKYLFRKEGQNVTLSCEQNLNHDAMYWYRQDPGQGLRLIYYSQIVNDFQKGDIAEGYSVSREKKESFPLTVTSAQKNPTAFYLCASTPGPSSYNEQFFGPGTRLTVL.

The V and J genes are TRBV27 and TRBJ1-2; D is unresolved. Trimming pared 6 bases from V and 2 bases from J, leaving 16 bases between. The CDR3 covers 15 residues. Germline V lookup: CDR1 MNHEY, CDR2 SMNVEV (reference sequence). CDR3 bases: TGTGCCAGCAGAGACCCGGGTTTAGGGAACTATGGCTACACCTTC. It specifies CASRDPGLGNYGYTF.

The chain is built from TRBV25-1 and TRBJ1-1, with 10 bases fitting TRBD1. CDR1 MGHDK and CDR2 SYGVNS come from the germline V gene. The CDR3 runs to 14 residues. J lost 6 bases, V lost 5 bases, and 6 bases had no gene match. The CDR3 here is CASSKGQGLAEAFF. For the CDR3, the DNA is TGTGCCAGCAGTAAGGGACAGGGGTTGGCTGAAGCTTTCTTT. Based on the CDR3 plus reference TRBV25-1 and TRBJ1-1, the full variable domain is EADIYQTPRYLVIGTGKKITLECSQTMGHDKMYWYQQDPGMELHLIHYSYGVNSTEKGDLSSESTVSRIRTEHFPLTLESARPSHTSQYLCASSKGQGLAEAFFGQGTRLTVV.

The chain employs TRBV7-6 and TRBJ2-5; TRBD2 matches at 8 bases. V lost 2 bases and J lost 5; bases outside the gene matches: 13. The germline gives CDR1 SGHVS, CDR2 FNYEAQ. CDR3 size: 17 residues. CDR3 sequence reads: CASSLYPAGGAGETQYF. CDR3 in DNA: TGTGCCAGCAGCTTATACCCCGCGGGGGGCGCTGGGGAGACCCAGTACTTC.